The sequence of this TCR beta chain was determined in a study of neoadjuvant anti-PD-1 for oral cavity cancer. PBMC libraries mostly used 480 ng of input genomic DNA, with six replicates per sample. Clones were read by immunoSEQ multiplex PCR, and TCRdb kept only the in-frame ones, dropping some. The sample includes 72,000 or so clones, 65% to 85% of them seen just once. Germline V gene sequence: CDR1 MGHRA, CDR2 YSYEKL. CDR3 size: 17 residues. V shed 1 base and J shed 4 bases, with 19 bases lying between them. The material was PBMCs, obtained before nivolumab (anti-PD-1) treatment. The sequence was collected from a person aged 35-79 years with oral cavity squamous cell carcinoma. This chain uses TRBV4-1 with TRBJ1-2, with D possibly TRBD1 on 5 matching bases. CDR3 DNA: TGCGCCAGCAGCCAAGTCCTTGGGAACAGGAGAATCTATGGCTACACCTTC. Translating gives CASSQVLGNRRIYGYTF.